This TCR beta chain was obtained from a study of blood T cell repertoires in COVID-19. As for the study in general: Samples taken during acute and convalescent COVID-19 were collected in the United States, Italy and Spain. T cells, B-cell-depleted T cells, or PBMCs supplied cDNA or gDNA.

In the original analysis: Nucleated cell number was recorded as an estimate derived from reference gene primer amplification. The table came from immunoSEQ multiplex PCR; TCRdb's copy has only in-frame clones and leaves some out. That table supplies the V and J calls and clone size; D and trimming were determined from the DNA. The sample holds approximately 250,000 clones, roughly 85% seen once. With 3 bases removed from V and 5 bases from J, the gap between germline ends came to 14 bases. CDR1 is LGHNA, CDR2 YNFKEQ, per germline. The CDR3 has 14 residues. In Seattle, patients joined the study during active infection and were tracked longitudinally.

The chain links TRBV4-2 to TRBJ2-7, with D possibly TRBD1 on 6 matching bases. The origin of this receptor is a man between 50 and 59 years old with COVID-19, enrolled during active disease. Sequencing used peripheral blood. CDR3 sequence: CASSQVTGSHEQYF. The CDR3 region has the DNA TGTGCCAGCAGCCAGGTTACAGGGTCCCACGAGCAGTACTTC.